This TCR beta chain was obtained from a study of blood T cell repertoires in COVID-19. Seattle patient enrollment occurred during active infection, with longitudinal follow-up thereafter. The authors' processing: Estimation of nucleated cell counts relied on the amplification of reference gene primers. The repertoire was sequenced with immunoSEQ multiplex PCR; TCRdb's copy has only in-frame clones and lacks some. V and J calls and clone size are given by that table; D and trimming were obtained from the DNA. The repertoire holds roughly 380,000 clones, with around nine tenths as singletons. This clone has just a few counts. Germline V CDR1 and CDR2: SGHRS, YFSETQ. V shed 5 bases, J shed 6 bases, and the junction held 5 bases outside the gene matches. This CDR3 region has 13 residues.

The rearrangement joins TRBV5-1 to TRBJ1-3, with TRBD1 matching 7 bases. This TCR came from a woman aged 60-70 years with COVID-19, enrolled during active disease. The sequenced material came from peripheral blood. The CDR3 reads CASRTGSLNTIYF. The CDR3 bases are TGCGCCAGCAGGACAGGGTCTCTAAACACCATATATTTT.